This T cell receptor (beta chain) was obtained from a study of control samples from healthy donors and cancer patients. The protocol was immunoSEQ multiplex PCR, while the TCRdb copy is restricted to in-frame clones and leaves out a portion. The table lists 130,000 or so clones, roughly 84% of them singletons. This CDR3 has 15 amino acids. Between the trimmed V and J ends, which lost 2 bases and 0 bases, there was a span of 8 bases. Germline V gives CDR1 SGHVS, CDR2 FQNEAQ. The TCR sequence derives from a man aged 45-65 years in good health. V gene TRBV7-8 combines with J gene TRBJ1-5; D might be TRBD1 (5 bases). Sequencing was performed on blood. The CDR3, as DNA: TGTGCCAGCAGCTTACAAGGGGTTAGCAATCAGCCCCAGCATTTT. Its translation is CASSLQGVSNQPQHF.